This T cell receptor (beta chain) was documented in a study of T cell changes during pregnancy in multiple sclerosis. V lost 1 base to trimming and J lost 4 bases, with 16 bases between them. Germline CDR1 SGHVS, CDR2 FNYEAQ. The CDR3 is 16 residues long. The method was immunoSEQ multiplex PCR; TCRdb's version includes in-frame clones alone and lacks a portion of them. This table has approximately 28,000 clones, more than 75% appearing once. The TCR comes from a female donor with multiple sclerosis, enrolled in a pregnancy study. Material: CD8+ T cells from peripheral blood mononuclear cells, obtained after pregnancy. The chain couples TRBV7-6 to TRBJ2-5; no firm D call. The CDR3, as DNA: TGTGCCAGCAGCTTAGGCACCATTGTGCCGGGAGAGACCCAGTACTTC. It codes for CASSLGTIVPGETQYF.